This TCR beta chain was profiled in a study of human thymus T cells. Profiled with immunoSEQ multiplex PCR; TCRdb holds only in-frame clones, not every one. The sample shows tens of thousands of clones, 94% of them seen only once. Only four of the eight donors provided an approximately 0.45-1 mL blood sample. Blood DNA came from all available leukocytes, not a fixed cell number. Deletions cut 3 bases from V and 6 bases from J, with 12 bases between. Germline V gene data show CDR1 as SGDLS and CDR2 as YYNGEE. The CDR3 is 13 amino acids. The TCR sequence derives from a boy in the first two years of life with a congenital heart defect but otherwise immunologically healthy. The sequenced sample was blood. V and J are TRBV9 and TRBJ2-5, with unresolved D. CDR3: CASSGGVIKTQYF. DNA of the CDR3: TGTGCCAGCAGCGGGGGTGTGATAAAGACCCAGTACTTC.